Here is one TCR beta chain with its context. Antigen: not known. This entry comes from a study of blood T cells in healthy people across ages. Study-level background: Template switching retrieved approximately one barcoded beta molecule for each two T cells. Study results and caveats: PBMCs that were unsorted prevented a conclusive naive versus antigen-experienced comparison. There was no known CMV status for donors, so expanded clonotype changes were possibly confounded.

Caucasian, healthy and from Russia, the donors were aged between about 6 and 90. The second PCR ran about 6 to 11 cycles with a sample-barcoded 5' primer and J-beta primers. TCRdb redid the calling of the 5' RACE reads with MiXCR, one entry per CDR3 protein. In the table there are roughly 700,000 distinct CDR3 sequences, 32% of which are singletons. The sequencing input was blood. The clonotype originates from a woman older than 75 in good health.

CDR3 in DNA: TGCGCCAGCAGCTTGGGGGAATTCAATCAGCCCCAGCATTTT. Protein product: CASSLGEFNQPQHF. The chain has TRBV5-1 and TRBJ1-5; D remains unclear. CDR3 size: 14 residues. The ends were cut back, 0 bases at V and 3 bases at J, with 7 bases in the middle. Germline CDR1 reads SGHRS; CDR2 reads YFSETQ.